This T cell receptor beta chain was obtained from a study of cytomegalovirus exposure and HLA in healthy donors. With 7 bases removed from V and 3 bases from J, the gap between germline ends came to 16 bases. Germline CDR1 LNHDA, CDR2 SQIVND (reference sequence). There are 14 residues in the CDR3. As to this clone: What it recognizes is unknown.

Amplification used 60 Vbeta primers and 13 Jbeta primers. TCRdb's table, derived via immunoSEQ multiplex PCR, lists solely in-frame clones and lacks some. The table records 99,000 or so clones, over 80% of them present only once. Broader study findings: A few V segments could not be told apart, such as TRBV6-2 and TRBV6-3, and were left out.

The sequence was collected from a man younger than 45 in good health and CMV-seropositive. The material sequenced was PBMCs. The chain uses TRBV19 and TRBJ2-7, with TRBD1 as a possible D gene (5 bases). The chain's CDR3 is CASIGREKFYEQYF. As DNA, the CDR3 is TGTGCCAGTATAGGCAGGGAAAAGTTCTACGAGCAGTACTTC.